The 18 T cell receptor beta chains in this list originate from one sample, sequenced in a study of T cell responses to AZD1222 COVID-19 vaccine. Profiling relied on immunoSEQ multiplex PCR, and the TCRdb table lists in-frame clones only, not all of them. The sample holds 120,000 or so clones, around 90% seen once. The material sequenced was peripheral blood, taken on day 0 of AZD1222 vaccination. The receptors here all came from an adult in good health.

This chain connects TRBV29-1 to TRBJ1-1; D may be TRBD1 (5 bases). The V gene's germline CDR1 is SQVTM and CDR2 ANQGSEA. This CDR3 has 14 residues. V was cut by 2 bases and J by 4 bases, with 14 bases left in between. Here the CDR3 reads CSVEPGVRTTEAFF. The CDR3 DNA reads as TGCAGCGTTGAACCGGGGGTGCGGACCACTGAAGCTTTCTTT.

The CDR3 DNA is TGTGCCAGCAGTTCCCAGGGGGCGGTTGGCTACACCTTC. It is translated as CASSSQGAVGYTF. The chain uses TRBV12-3 or TRBV12-4 and TRBJ1-2, with 8 bases lining up with TRBD1. The CDR3 is 13 residues long. V lost 4 bases to trimming and J lost 7 bases; unmatched junction nucleotides: 5.

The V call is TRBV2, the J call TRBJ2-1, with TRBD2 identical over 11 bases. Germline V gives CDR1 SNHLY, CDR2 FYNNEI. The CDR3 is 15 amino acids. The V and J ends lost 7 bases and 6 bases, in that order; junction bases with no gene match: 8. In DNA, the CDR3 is TGTGCCAGCAAGCTGCTGACTAGCGGGGCCAATGAGCAGTTCTTC. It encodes CASKLLTSGANEQFF.

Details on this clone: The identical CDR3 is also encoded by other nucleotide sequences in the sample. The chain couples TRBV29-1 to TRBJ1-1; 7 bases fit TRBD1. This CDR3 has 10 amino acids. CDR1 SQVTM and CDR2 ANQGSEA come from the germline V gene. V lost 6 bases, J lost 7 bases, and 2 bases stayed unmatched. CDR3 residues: CSVGDSEAFF. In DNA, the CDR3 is TGCAGCGTAGGGGACAGTGAAGCTTTCTTT.

The CDR3 region has the DNA TGTGCCAGCAGTTTATACCAGGGGGCAGATACGCAGTATTTT. It specifies CASSLYQGADTQYF. The chain uses TRBV27 and TRBJ2-3; 7 nucleotides align to TRBD1. The CDR3 has 14 amino acids. With V trimmed by 1 base and J by 4 bases, 2 bases remained unmatched. The V gene's germline CDR1 is MNHEY and CDR2 SMNVEV (reference sequence).

Here the CDR3 DNA reads TGTGCCAGCAGTAGGGAGTCCCAAGAGACCCAGTACTTC. This gives the protein CASSRESQETQYF. The chain couples TRBV13 to TRBJ2-5; D is possibly TRBD2 (5 bases). CDR3 size: 13 residues. V gave up 6 bases and J gave up 1 base, with 9 bases separating them. Germline CDR1 is PRHDT and CDR2 is FYEKMQ (reference sequence).

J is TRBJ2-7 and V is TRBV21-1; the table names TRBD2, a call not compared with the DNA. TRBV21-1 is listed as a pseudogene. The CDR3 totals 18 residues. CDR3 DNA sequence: TGTGCCAGCAGGGGGGGACCGCCTGGTGAGCGGAGTACCTACGAGCAGTACTTC. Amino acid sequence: CASRGGPPGERSTYEQYF.

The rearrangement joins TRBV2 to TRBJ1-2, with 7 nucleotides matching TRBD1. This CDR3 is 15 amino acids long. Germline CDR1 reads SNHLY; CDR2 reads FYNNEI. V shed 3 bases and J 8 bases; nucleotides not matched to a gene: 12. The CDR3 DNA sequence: TGTGCCAGCAGTGAGGACAGGCCACCCGTCCGAGGCTACACCTTC. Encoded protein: CASSEDRPPVRGYTF.

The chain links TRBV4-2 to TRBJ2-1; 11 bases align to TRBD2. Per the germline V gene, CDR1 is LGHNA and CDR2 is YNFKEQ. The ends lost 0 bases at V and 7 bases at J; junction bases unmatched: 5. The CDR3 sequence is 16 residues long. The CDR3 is CASSQDIAGGRNEQFF. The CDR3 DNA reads TGTGCCAGCAGCCAAGATATAGCGGGGGGGAGGAATGAGCAGTTCTTC.

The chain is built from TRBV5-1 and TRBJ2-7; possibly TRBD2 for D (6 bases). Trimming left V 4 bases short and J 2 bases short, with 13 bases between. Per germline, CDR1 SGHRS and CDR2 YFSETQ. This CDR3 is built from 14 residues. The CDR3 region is CASSLLANTYEQYF. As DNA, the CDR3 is TGCGCCAGCAGCCTTCTAGCGAACACCTACGAGCAGTACTTC.

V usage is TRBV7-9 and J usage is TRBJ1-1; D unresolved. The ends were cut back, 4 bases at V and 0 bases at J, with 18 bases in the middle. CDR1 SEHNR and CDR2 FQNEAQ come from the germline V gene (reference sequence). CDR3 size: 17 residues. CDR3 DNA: TGTGCCAGCAGCTCACTATCCCCCGTGGCTTTGAACACTGAAGCTTTCTTT. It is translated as CASSSLSPVALNTEAFF.

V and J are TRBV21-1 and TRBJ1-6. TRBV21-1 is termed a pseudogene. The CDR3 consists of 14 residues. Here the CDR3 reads CAATRTGFNSPLHF. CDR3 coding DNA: TGTGCCGCAACCCGGACGGGGTTTAATTCACCCCTCCACTTT.

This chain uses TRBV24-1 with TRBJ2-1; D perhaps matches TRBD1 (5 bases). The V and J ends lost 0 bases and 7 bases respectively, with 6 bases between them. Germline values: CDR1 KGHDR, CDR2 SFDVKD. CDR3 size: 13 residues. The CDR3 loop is CATSDLGANEQFF. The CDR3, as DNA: TGTGCCACCAGTGATTTGGGGGCAAATGAGCAGTTCTTC.

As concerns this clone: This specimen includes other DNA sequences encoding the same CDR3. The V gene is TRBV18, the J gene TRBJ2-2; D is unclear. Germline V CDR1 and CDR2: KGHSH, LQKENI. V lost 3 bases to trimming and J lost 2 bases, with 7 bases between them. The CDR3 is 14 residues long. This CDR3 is CASSPGGNTGELFF. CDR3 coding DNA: TGTGCCAGCTCACCGGGTGGAAACACCGGGGAGCTGTTTTTT.

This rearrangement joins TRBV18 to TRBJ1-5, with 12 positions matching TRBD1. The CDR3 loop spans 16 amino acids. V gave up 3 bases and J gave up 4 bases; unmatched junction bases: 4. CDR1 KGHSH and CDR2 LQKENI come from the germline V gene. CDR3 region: CASSPGTGGRNQPQHF. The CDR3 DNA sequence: TGTGCCAGCTCACCGGGGACAGGGGGCCGTAATCAGCCCCAGCATTTT.

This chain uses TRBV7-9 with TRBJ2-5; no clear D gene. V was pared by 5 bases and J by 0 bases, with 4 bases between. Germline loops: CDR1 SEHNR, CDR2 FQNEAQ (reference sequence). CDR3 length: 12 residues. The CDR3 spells CASSPYQETQYF. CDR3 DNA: TGTGCCAGCAGCCCGTACCAAGAGACCCAGTACTTC.

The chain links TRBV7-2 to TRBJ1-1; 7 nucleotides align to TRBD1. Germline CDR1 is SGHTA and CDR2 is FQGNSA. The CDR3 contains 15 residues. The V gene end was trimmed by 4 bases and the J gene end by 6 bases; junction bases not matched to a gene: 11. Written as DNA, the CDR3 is TGTGCCAGCAGCTCCCCCCGGACAGGTCACGCTGAAGCTTTCTTT. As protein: CASSSPRTGHAEAFF. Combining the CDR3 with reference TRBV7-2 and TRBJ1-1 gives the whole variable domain GAGVSQSPSNKVTEKGKDVELRCDPISGHTALYWYRQSLGQGLEFLIYFQGNSAPDKSGLPSDRFSAERTGGSVSTLTIQRTQQEDSAVYLCASSSPRTGHAEAFFGQGTRLTVV.

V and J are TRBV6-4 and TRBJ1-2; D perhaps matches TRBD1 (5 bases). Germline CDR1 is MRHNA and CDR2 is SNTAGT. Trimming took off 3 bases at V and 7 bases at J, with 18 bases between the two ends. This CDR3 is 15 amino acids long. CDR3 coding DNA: TGTGCCAGCAGTGAAGGAGGGACGGAGATCGGTGGCTACACCTTC. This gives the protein CASSEGGTEIGGYTF.